The source of this T cell receptor beta chain is a study of blood T cell repertoires in COVID-19. Study context: Both acute and convalescent COVID-19 samples were obtained from the United States, Italy and Spain. T cells, B-cell-depleted T cells, or PBMCs supplied cDNA or gDNA.

V lost 5 bases and J 6 bases, leaving 10 bases between the germline ends. Germline V lookup: CDR1 SNHLY, CDR2 FYNNEI. This CDR3 comprises 12 residues. Original handling: Quantification of nucleated cells was approximated via reference gene primer amplification. Only in-frame clones appear in the TCRdb table, and some are missing; sequencing was by immunoSEQ multiplex PCR. The V and J calls and the clone size are those of that table, but D and trimming were determined from the DNA. Among 25,000 to 30,000 clones, around 85% were seen once, and the ten largest hold about 17%. A single count supports this clone.

This TCR derives from a human donor in a cohort sampled during active COVID-19. The chain joins TRBV2 to TRBJ1-2; D unclear. Sequenced: peripheral blood. The CDR3 loop is CASSYTLDGYTF. The CDR3 region has the DNA TGTGCCAGCAGTTACACCCTGGATGGCTACACCTTC.